The TCR beta chain described here comes from a study of T cell repertoires in cytomegalovirus infection. This clonotype showed up many times. After removal of 5 bases from V and 0 bases from J, the junction contained 4 bases not matched to a gene. Germline CDR1 reads SGHVS; CDR2 reads FNYEAQ. The CDR3 is 16 residues long. TCRdb recomputed calls from the reads with MiXCR, one row per CDR3 protein. The repertoire includes roughly 720,000 distinct CDR3 sequences, 35% of them detected once, and 2.5% to 3.5% sits in the top ten. Sequencing was performed on PBMCs. The receptor was isolated from a human donor in good health (CMV status not recorded). Some clones in this sample may be carry-over from other donors' samples. The chain joins TRBV7-6 to TRBJ2-3; 11 nucleotides align to TRBD2. The CDR3 loop is CASSLSGRASTDTQYF. The DNA of the CDR3 is TGTGCCAGCAGCCTTAGCGGGAGGGCTAGCACAGATACGCAGTATTTT.